This entry describes one T cell receptor (beta chain). The data stem from a study of CD8 T cells in Susac syndrome. Reverse transcription of 0.5 to 1 ug RNA was performed with random hexamers. TCRdb re-analysed the immunoSEQ multiplex PCR reads in MiXCR, keeping a single row per CDR3 protein. In the table there are 100,000 to 150,000 distinct CDR3 sequences, roughly 96% of which are singletons. The V and J ends lost 0 bases and 8 bases, in that order; junction bases with no gene match: 8. The germline V gene has CDR1 GTSNPN and CDR2 SVGIG (reference sequence). This CDR3 is 15 amino acids long. The chain combines TRBV30 with TRBJ1-4; TRBD1 aligns across 8 bases. This TCR was recovered from a human donor in good health. The sequencing sample was made of CD4+ T cells from PBMCs. The CDR3 region has the DNA TGTGCCTGGAGTGTTGGGACAGGATCGATGGAAAAACTGTTTTTT. It specifies CAWSVGTGSMEKLFF.